This T cell receptor (beta chain) emerged from a study of vaccination and CD4 T cells after COVID-19. The overall study: Each participant underwent a two-dose regimen of either the BNT162b2 or the mRNA-1273 vaccine.

Stated time point: late sampling 161 to 241 days after vaccination in a few convalescent patients. Treatment meaning: approximately nine-day PBMC culture with coronavirus spike peptide pools or control peptides (ViraFEST assay). Per germline, CDR1 SGHTA and CDR2 FQGNSA. This CDR3 region has 15 residues. The V and J ends lost 5 bases and 4 bases, in that order; junction bases with no gene match: 5. With regard to this clonotype: What it binds is unknown.

General study points: Rising from about 20 to 38, the median of SARS-CoV-2-reactive clonotypes did not change significantly.

The Oncomine TCR Beta short-read assay was applied to DNA of cultured CD4+ T cells. TCRdb reprocessed the PCR reads via MiXCR and lists one record per CDR3 protein. The sample has some 25,000 distinct CDR3 sequences, about 31% seen once; the top ten hold less than 4%. The gene calls are TRBV7-2 and TRBJ2-7, with 13 bases matching TRBD2. Sequencing used CD4+ T cells from blood, cultured in vitro, obtained about 7 months after SARS-CoV-2 vaccination. The sequence was collected from a human donor who had recovered from COVID-19. The CDR3 DNA is TGTGCCAGCAGCCGGACTAGCGGGAGTAGGTACGAGCAGTACTTC. Residues: CASSRTSGSRYEQYF.